A single sample gave rise to the 27 T cell receptor beta chains below, sequenced in a study of Graves' ophthalmopathy and Graves' hyperthyroidism (dated by TCRdb to about 2018). Data came from an Illumina HiSeq 2000. For repertoire sequencing, the TCR beta CDR3 regions were amplified from RNA transcripts. A first-round RT-PCR used HTBI primers with the Qiagen OneStep RT-PCR kit, followed by a second-round multiplex PCR, size selection and purification. The public reads were reprocessed in TCRdb via fastp at Q25 and MiXCR, keeping in-frame beta chains. Rows matching on CDR3 protein sequence are summarized as one entry with the most common DNA and genes. For this sample there are approximately 160,000 distinct CDR3 sequences; around 39% appear just once. The top ten hold around 8.9% of the sample. Sequencing input: peripheral blood. The origin of the receptors is a man aged 30 to 45 with Graves' ophthalmopathy. Donor details come from another sample of the same person, matched by shared clones.

This clonotype was observed many times. This chain connects TRBV7-2 to TRBJ1-3; no firm D call. V was trimmed by 5 bases and J by 0 bases, leaving 11 bases between them. This CDR3 is 15 amino acids long. Germline V CDR1 and CDR2: SGHTA, FQGNSA. The CDR3 nucleotides are TGTGCCAGCAGCCCGCTAAGCTTCTCTGGAAACACCATATATTTT. Amino acid sequence: CASSPLSFSGNTIYF.

This clonotype has at least ten counts. The rearrangement uses TRBV11-2 and TRBJ1-5; the D is unclear. Germline loops: CDR1 SGHAT, CDR2 FQNNGV. V was trimmed by 1 base and J by 3 bases, leaving 7 bases between them. The CDR3 is 14 residues long. In DNA, the CDR3 is TGTGCCAGCAGCTTAGGAGACTTCAATCAGCCCCAGCATTTT. This codes for CASSLGDFNQPQHF.

J is TRBJ2-2 and V is TRBV6-1, with D maybe TRBD1 (6 bases). This CDR3 is 14 amino acids long. Germline V gene data show CDR1 as MNHNS and CDR2 as SASEGT. Trimming removed 11 bases at V and 5 bases at J, with 18 bases between. The CDR3 is CACRGVRGTGELFF. The CDR3 DNA reads TGTGCCTGCCGGGGCGTGAGGGGGACCGGGGAGCTGTTTTTT.

The chain carries TRBV28 and TRBJ2-7, with 8 bases matching TRBD1. This CDR3 region has 14 residues. The V gene end was trimmed by 9 bases and the J gene end by 3 bases; junction bases not matched to a gene: 10. The germline V gene encodes CDR1 MDHEN and CDR2 SYDVKM. The CDR3 region is CASRSGGAVYEQYF. In DNA form, the CDR3 reads TGTGCCAGTCGATCAGGGGGCGCAGTCTACGAGCAGTACTTC.

There are many counts of this clonotype. The V and J genes are TRBV9 and TRBJ2-5; the match to TRBD2 covers 10 bases. Per the germline V gene, CDR1 is SGDLS and CDR2 is YYNGEE. This CDR3 region has 15 residues. With V trimmed by 0 bases and J by 5 bases, 4 bases remained unmatched. CDR3 protein: CASSVGLAGGETQYF. In nucleotides, the CDR3 is TGTGCCAGCAGCGTAGGACTAGCGGGCGGGGAGACCCAGTACTTC.

This clonotype was counted a single time. One end of the junction does not line up with germline, which may come from a read error. The chain recombines TRBV9 with TRBJ2-2, with TRBD2 identical over 9 bases. The CDR3 is 16 residues long. Germline CDR1 reads SGDLS; CDR2 reads YYNGEE. The CDR3 loop reads CASSVLASGETGELFF. The CDR3 nucleotides are TGTGCCAGCAGCGTACTTGCTAGCGGGGAGACCGGAGAGCTGTTTTTT.

The genes are TRBV6-2 or TRBV6-3 and TRBJ1-5, with D perhaps matching TRBD1 (5 bases). This CDR3 has 14 amino acids. V dropped 7 bases and J dropped 5 bases, with 15 bases sitting between them. Germline CDR1 reads MNHEY; CDR2 reads SVGEGT. CDR3 sequence: CASTWDGWDQPQHF. The CDR3, as DNA: TGTGCCAGCACCTGGGACGGGTGGGATCAGCCCCAGCATTTT.

The chain has TRBV28 and TRBJ1-1, with D tentatively TRBD1 (5 bases). Trimming shortened V by 10 bases and J by 3 bases, and 12 bases separated the two germline ends. The CDR3 totals 12 residues. Germline V gene data show CDR1 as MDHEN and CDR2 as SYDVKM. The CDR3 sequence: CATGTDHTEAFF. CDR3 coding DNA: TGTGCCACCGGGACCGATCACACTGAAGCTTTCTTT.

In this sample, this clonotype turned up many times. The V call is TRBV6-1, the J call TRBJ2-7, with D unclear. The CDR3 has 12 residues. Germline V gene sequence: CDR1 MNHNS, CDR2 SASEGT. V shed 4 bases and J shed 6 bases, with 10 bases lying between them. The CDR3 DNA follows: TGTGCCAGCAGTGCTGGTGGTCCCGAGCAGTACTTC. This translates into CASSAGGPEQYF.

The sample holds many counts of this clonotype. This chain links TRBV28 with TRBJ2-2; 7 nucleotides line up with TRBD1. From germline, CDR1 is MDHEN and CDR2 SYDVKM. There are 16 residues in the CDR3. V gave up 5 bases and J gave up 5 bases; unmatched junction bases: 11. The CDR3 spells CASSPAWGQYTGELFF. Written as DNA, the CDR3 is TGTGCCAGCAGTCCCGCCTGGGGACAGTATACCGGGGAGCTGTTTTTT.

The J gene is TRBJ1-2, the V gene TRBV6-2 or TRBV6-3; 7 nucleotides align to TRBD1. J gave up 4 bases and V 0 bases, and 5 bases lay outside the gene matches. The CDR3 is 15 residues long. Germline-derived CDR1 and CDR2 are MNHEY and SVGEGT. CDR3 sequence (DNA): TGTGCCAGCAGTTACTCGGGTCCAGGGGGCTATGGCTACACCTTC. This translates into CASSYSGPGGYGYTF.

The genes are TRBV19 and TRBJ1-2; D might be TRBD1 (5 bases). Trimming removed 8 bases at V and 5 bases at J, with 21 bases between. This CDR3 spans 15 amino acids. Germline CDR1 is LNHDA and CDR2 is SQIVND (reference sequence). In DNA form, the CDR3 reads TGTGCCAGTTGCCATGTCGGGACGGACCTGTATGGCTACACCTTC. It encodes CASCHVGTDLYGYTF.

This clonotype occurred many times. The chain carries TRBV12-3 or TRBV12-4 and TRBJ2-7, with 7 bases that match TRBD1. The ends lost 6 bases at V and 3 bases at J; junction bases unmatched: 11. The length of the CDR3 is 15 residues. The CDR3 loop is CASSVRLDRSYEQYF. The CDR3 region has the DNA TGTGCCAGCAGCGTCCGGTTGGACAGGAGCTACGAGCAGTACTTC.

The chain uses TRBV12-5 and TRBJ1-5; the match to TRBD1 covers 9 bases. Germline CDR1 is LGHNT and CDR2 is FRNRAP. This CDR3 is built from 17 residues. V trimming: 6 bases; J trimming: 3 bases; junction bases outside the gene matches: 12. CDR3 sequence reads: CASGLTPGQGINQPQHF. The CDR3 DNA reads TGTGCTAGTGGCCTCACGCCGGGACAGGGTATCAATCAGCCCCAGCATTTT.

The chain uses TRBV7-2 and TRBJ1-1, with 7 bases aligning to TRBD1. This CDR3 is built from 14 residues. J gave up 5 bases and V 5 bases, and 8 bases lay outside the gene matches. Germline values: CDR1 SGHTA, CDR2 FQGNSA. The CDR3 sequence is CASSLDREVTEAFF. CDR3 coding DNA: TGTGCCAGCAGCCTAGACAGGGAAGTAACTGAAGCTTTCTTT. Complete variable domain (other parts from reference TRBV7-2 and TRBJ1-1): GAGVSQSPSNKVTEKGKDVELRCDPISGHTALYWYRQSLGQGLEFLIYFQGNSAPDKSGLPSDRFSAERTGGSVSTLTIQRTQQEDSAVYLCASSLDREVTEAFFGQGTRLTVV.

There are many counts of this clonotype. The chain carries TRBV20-1 and TRBJ2-4, with 7 bases identical to TRBD2. Germline V gene data show CDR1 as DFQATT and CDR2 as SNEGSKA (reference sequence). The CDR3 contains 17 residues. The V gene end was trimmed by 6 bases and the J gene end by 0 bases; junction bases not matched to a gene: 14. The CDR3 bases are TGCAGTGCCTCCAGGGCTAGCGGTTTTCTAGCCAAAAACATTCAGTACTTC. This sequence encodes CSASRASGFLAKNIQYF.

The rearrangement links TRBV30 to TRBJ2-5; the match to TRBD1 covers 12 bases. The germline gives CDR1 GTSNPN, CDR2 SVGIG (reference sequence). The CDR3 covers 16 residues. V lost 1 base and J lost 4; bases outside the gene matches: 7. The CDR3 DNA follows: TGTGCCTGGAGTGCAGGGACAGGGGGCGCGGGAGAGACCCAGTACTTC. This sequence encodes CAWSAGTGGAGETQYF.

This clonotype was seen at least ten times. The chain joins TRBV28 to TRBJ1-1; D is undetermined. Trimming cost V 5 bases and J 0 bases, with 13 bases left between them. There are 15 residues in the CDR3. Per the germline V gene, CDR1 is MDHEN and CDR2 is SYDVKM. As DNA, the CDR3 is TGTGCCAGCAGTACCCCGGCGGGGATGAACACTGAAGCTTTCTTT. This sequence encodes CASSTPAGMNTEAFF.

At least ten counts were recorded for this clonotype. The rearrangement uses TRBV5-1 and TRBJ2-2, with D perhaps matching TRBD1 or TRBD2 (5 bases each). CDR1 SGHRS and CDR2 YFSETQ come from the germline V gene. This CDR3 comprises 13 residues. Trimming took 4 bases from V and 7 from J, leaving 11 bases between them. The CDR3 loop reads CASSLGVSGELFF. The DNA for the CDR3 is TGCGCCAGCAGCCTGGGGGTTAGCGGGGAGCTGTTTTTT.

A few counts support this clonotype. The chain uses TRBV6-2 or TRBV6-3 and TRBJ1-2; D uncertain. V shed 8 bases and J shed 1 base, with 2 bases lying between them. Germline values: CDR1 MNHEY, CDR2 SVGEGT. CDR3 size: 10 residues. CDR3: CASYNYGYTF. Written as DNA, the CDR3 is TGTGCCAGCTATAACTATGGCTACACCTTC.

This clonotype was observed at least ten times. The chain carries TRBV6-2 or TRBV6-3 and TRBJ2-5, with D tentatively TRBD1 (6 bases). The germline CDR1 and CDR2 sequences are MNHEY and SVGEGT. The CDR3 totals 14 residues. The V gene lost 5 bases and the J gene lost 5 bases, with 15 bases spanning the gap. The CDR3 reads CASSIQGRRETQYF. In nucleotides, the CDR3 is TGTGCCAGCAGTATACAGGGACGTCGGGAGACCCAGTACTTC.

The chain has TRBV6-1 and TRBJ2-7, with D perhaps TRBD1 (7 bases). Germline V lookup: CDR1 MNHNS, CDR2 SASEGT. CDR3 size: 16 residues. V was pared by 7 bases and J by 2 bases, with 21 bases between. This CDR3 reads CASTRGTTGPTYEQYF. CDR3 DNA sequence: TGTGCCAGCACCCGGGGGACGACAGGGCCGACCTACGAGCAGTACTTC.

The genes are TRBV6-2 or TRBV6-3 and TRBJ2-7, with 13 bases lining up with TRBD2. Germline V lookup: CDR1 MNHEY, CDR2 SVGEGT. V shed 7 bases and J 2 bases; nucleotides not matched to a gene: 17. The CDR3 sequence is 19 residues long. The CDR3 region is CASNSIWTSGSSAPYEQYF. CDR3 in DNA: TGTGCCAGCAACTCCATTTGGACTAGCGGGAGCTCGGCCCCCTACGAGCAGTACTTC.

The genes are TRBV28 and TRBJ1-2; D is possibly TRBD1 (5 bases). This CDR3 region has 12 residues. V was shortened by 7 bases and J by 8 bases, with 14 bases between the two germline ends. The germline V gene has CDR1 MDHEN and CDR2 SYDVKM. As DNA, the CDR3 is TGTGCCAGCACCTACAGGTTGGGCGGCTACACCTTC. Its translation: CASTYRLGGYTF.

This clonotype was seen ten or more times. The rearrangement joins TRBV2 to TRBJ2-2; D assignment may be TRBD1 or TRBD2 (5 bases each). This CDR3 contains 16 residues. Germline V gene sequence: CDR1 SNHLY, CDR2 FYNNEI. Trimming pared 6 bases from V and 2 bases from J, leaving 16 bases between. This chain's CDR3 is CASRELEGRNTGELFF. The CDR3 DNA is TGTGCCAGCAGGGAACTAGAGGGGAGAAACACCGGGGAGCTGTTTTTT.

The rearrangement uses TRBV12-3 or TRBV12-4 and TRBJ2-3, with D unresolved. The CDR3 covers 17 residues. V was trimmed by 6 bases and J by 4 bases, leaving 23 bases between them. This CDR3 is CASSHTTRRSAPDTQYF. The CDR3 region has the DNA TGTGCCAGCAGCCACACAACGAGAAGATCGGCCCCAGATACGCAGTATTTT.

The V call is TRBV24-1, the J call TRBJ2-5; TRBD1 agrees at 9 bases. The CDR3 is 15 residues long. The germline V gene has CDR1 KGHDR and CDR2 SFDVKD. Losses at the gene ends were 3 bases for V and 2 bases for J; bases not matched to a gene: 3. The CDR3 reads CATSDGDREQETQYF. The CDR3 region has the DNA TGTGCCACCAGTGATGGGGACAGGGAACAAGAGACCCAGTACTTC.